This T cell receptor (beta chain) is drawn from a study of cytomegalovirus exposure and HLA in healthy donors. The PCR used 60 Vbeta and 13 Jbeta primers. Method: immunoSEQ multiplex PCR; TCRdb's copy keeps in-frame clones and lacks some. The data hold roughly 100,000 clones, with roughly an eighth observed a single time. Trimming removed 8 bases from V and 7 bases from J, with 11 bases in between. CDR3 size: 12 residues. CDR1 and CDR2 from the germline V gene are PRHDT and FYEKMQ (reference sequence). Sequencing was done on a sample of PBMCs. This TCR was recovered from a man in his forties in good health and CMV-seropositive. The chain combines TRBV13 with TRBJ2-2; D gene ambiguous. The CDR3 coding sequence is TGTGCCAGCGGCATCCCTGGCGGGGAGCTGTTTTTT. Encoded protein: CASGIPGGELFF.